This T cell receptor beta chain is from a study of T cells after yellow fever vaccination. This clonotype was detected many times. The study made its TCR cDNA through 5'RACE template switching. That step introduced a universal primer site along with UMIs. TCRdb itself ran the 5' RACE reads through MiXCR, one entry per CDR3 protein. The table includes more than 25,000 distinct CDR3 sequences, roughly 4.5% detected once. Trimming stripped 7 bases from V and 1 base from J, with 11 bases between. CDR3 length: 13 residues. The V gene's germline CDR1 is MNHEY and CDR2 SVGEGT. This specimen was PBMCs, either bulk or a sorted T-cell subset (CD4+, CD8+, memory, or dextramer-sorted; not recorded which), taken on the day of the yellow fever booster vaccination. This TCR came from a young man who received the YFV17D yellow fever vaccine. The rearrangement links TRBV6-2 or TRBV6-3 to TRBJ2-7; D remains unclear. The DNA for the CDR3 is TGTGCCAGCAAAACAGCGAGTTCCTACGAGCAGTACGTC. Its translation: CASKTASSYEQYV.